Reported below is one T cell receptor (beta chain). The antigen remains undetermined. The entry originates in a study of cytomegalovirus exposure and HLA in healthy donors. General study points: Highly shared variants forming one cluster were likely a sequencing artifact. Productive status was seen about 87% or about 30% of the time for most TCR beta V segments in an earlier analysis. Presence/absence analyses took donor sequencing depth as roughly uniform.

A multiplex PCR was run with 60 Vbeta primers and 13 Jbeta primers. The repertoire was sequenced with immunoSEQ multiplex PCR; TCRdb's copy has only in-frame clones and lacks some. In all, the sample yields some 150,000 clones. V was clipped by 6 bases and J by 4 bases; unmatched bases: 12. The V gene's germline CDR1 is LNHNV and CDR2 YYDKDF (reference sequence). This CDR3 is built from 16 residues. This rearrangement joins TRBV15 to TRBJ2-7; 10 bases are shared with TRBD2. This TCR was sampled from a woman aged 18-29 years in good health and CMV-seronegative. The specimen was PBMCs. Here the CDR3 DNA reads TGTGCCACCAGGCCGGGACTAGCGCAAGAAGGTTACGAGCAGTACTTC. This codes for CATRPGLAQEGYEQYF.